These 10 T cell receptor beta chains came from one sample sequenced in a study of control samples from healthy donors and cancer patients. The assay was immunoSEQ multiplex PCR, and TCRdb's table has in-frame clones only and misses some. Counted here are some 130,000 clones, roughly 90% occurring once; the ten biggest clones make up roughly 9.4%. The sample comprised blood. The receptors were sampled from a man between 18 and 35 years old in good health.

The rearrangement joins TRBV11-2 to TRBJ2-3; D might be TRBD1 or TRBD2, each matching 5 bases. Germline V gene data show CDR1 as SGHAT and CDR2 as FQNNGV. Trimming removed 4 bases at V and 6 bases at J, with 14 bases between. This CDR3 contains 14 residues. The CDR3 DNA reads TGTGCCAGCAGCTGGGACCCAGCGGCGGATACGCAGTATTTT. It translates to CASSWDPAADTQYF.

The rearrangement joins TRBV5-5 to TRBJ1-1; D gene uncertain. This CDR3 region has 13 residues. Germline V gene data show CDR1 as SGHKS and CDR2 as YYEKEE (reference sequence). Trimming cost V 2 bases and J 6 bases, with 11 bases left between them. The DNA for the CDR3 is TGTGCCAGCAGCTTCGTTACCGATTCTGAAGCTTTCTTT. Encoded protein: CASSFVTDSEAFF.

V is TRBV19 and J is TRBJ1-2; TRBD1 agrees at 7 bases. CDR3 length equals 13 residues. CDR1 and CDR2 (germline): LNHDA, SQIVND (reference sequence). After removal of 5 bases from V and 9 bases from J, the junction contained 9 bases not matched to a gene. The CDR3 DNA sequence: TGTGCCAGTAGTGAGACAGGGAGGGATAGCTACACCTTC. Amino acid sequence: CASSETGRDSYTF.

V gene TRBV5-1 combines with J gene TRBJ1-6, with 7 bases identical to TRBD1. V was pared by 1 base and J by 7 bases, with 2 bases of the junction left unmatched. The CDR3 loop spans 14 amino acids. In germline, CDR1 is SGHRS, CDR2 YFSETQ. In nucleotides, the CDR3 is TGCGCCAGCAGCTTGCAACAGGGGAATTCACCCCTCCACTTT. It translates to CASSLQQGNSPLHF.

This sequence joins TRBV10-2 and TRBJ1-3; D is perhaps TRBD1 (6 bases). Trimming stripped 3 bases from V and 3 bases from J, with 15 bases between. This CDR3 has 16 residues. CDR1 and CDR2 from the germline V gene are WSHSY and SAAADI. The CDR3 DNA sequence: TGCGCCAGCAGTGATTTCTTAATAGGGGGTGGAAACACCATATATTTT. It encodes CASSDFLIGGGNTIYF.

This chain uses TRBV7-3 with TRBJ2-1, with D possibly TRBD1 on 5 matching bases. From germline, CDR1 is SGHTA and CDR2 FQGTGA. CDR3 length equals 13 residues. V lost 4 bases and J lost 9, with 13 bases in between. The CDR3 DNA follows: TGTGCCAGCAGCTCTTATCATCAGGGTGAGCAGTTCTTC. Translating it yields CASSSYHQGEQFF.

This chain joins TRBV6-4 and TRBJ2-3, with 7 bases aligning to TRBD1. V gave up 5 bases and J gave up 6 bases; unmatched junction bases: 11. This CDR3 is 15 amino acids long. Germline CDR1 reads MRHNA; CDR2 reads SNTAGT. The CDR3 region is CASSLQGKRVDTQYF. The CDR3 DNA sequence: TGTGCCAGCAGTCTACAGGGGAAGAGAGTTGATACGCAGTATTTT.

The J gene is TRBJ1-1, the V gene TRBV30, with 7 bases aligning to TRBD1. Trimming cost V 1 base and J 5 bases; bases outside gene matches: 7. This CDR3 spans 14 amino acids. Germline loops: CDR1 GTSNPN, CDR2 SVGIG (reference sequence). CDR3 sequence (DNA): TGTGCCTGGAGTGCTACAGGGGCGCGGACTGAAGCTTTCTTT. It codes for CAWSATGARTEAFF.

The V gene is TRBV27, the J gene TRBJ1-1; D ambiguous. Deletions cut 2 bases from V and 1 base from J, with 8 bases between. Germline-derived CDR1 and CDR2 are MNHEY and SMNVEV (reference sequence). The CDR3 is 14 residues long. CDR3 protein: CASSLNLANTEAFF. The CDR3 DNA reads TGTGCCAGCAGTTTAAACTTGGCGAACACTGAAGCTTTCTTT.

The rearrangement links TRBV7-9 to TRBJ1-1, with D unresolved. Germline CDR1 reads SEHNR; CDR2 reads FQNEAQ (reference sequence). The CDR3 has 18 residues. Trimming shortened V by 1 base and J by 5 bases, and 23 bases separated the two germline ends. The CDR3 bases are TGTGCCAGCAGCTTAGGTAGGCTGGATCCCCTCTTGGAAACTGAAGCTTTCTTT. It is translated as CASSLGRLDPLLETEAFF.